These 23 T cell receptor beta chains originate from one sample sequenced in a study of CD8+ T cells in alopecia areata. Documented treatment: oral pan-JAK inhibitor, 5-10 mg twice daily. cDNA prepared by RNA extraction and subsequent reverse transcription served as the template for sequencing. The data were produced by immunoSEQ multiplex PCR, yet TCRdb's version contains in-frame clones alone and is incomplete. The sample lists some 99,000 clones, approximately 60% seen once, with around a sixth in the top ten. The specimen comprised CD8+ T cells sorted from blood, sampled at week 4, from a patient treated with tofacitinib. The receptors here all came from a human donor with alopecia areata.

This clone was observed a handful of times. In the same sample, other DNA sequences code for this CDR3. CDR3 sequence reads: CASSVGAGTEAFF. CDR3 DNA sequence: TGTGCCAGCAGCGTTGGGGCGGGAACTGAAGCTTTCTTT. The V gene is TRBV9, the J gene TRBJ1-1; tentatively, D is TRBD1 (5 bases). Looked up from germline, CDR1 is SGDLS and CDR2 is YYNGEE. Trimming shortened V by 2 bases and J by 5 bases, and 10 bases separated the two germline ends. The CDR3 has 13 amino acids.

The V gene is TRBV4-1, the J gene TRBJ1-1, with D perhaps matching TRBD1 (6 bases). CDR1 and CDR2 (germline): MGHRA, YSYEKL. The V end lost 1 base, the J end lost 0 bases, and 18 bases lay between the germline ends. The CDR3 totals 18 residues. CDR3: CASSQAHLDSAMNTEAFF. Written as DNA, the CDR3 is TGCGCCAGCAGCCAAGCTCATTTGGACAGCGCCATGAACACTGAAGCTTTCTTT.

This clone was picked up a small number of times. V gene TRBV7-2 combines with J gene TRBJ2-1, with D hard to call. Trimming cost V 1 base and J 8 bases, with 9 bases left between them. There are 13 residues in the CDR3. In germline, CDR1 is SGHTA, CDR2 FQGNSA. The CDR3 nucleotides are TGTGCCAGCAGCTTAGTAGCTGGGGATGAGCAGTTCTTC. Encoded protein: CASSLVAGDEQFF.

V and J are TRBV27 and TRBJ1-1; no firm D call. Per germline, CDR1 MNHEY and CDR2 SMNVEV (reference sequence). V was trimmed by 2 bases and J by 0 bases, leaving 10 bases between them. This CDR3 has 15 residues. The CDR3 nucleotides are TGTGCCAGCAGTTTAATCGCCGTACTGAACACTGAAGCTTTCTTT. As protein: CASSLIAVLNTEAFF.

The chain uses TRBV13 and TRBJ2-7, with 10 bases fitting TRBD1. J lost 3 bases, V lost 4 bases, and 3 bases had no gene match. CDR1 and CDR2 (germline): PRHDT, FYEKMQ (reference sequence). There are 14 residues in the CDR3. CDR3 nucleotide sequence: TGTGCCAGCAGCTCCGGGACAGGGGACTACGAGCAGTACTTC. It specifies CASSSGTGDYEQYF.

The J gene is TRBJ2-5, the V gene TRBV5-6, with D hard to call. This CDR3 comprises 12 residues. V lost 5 bases and J lost 5, with 10 bases in between. CDR1 is SGHDT and CDR2 is YYEEEE in the germline V gene. CDR3 DNA: TGTGCCAGCAGTAACCTAGGGGAGACCCAGTACTTC. Translation gives CASSNLGETQYF.

J is TRBJ2-5 and V is TRBV7-7; TRBD2 matches 9 bases. The J segment lost 4 bases and the V segment lost 4 bases, leaving 13 bases of the junction unmatched. Germline-derived CDR1 and CDR2 are SSHAT and FNYEAQ (reference sequence). CDR3 length: 17 amino acids. DNA for the CDR3: TGTGCCAGCAGCTCCTCTGGATGGCGCGGGGGGGCAGAGACCCAGTACTTC. This gives the protein CASSSSGWRGGAETQYF.

The sample holds one count of this clone. The chain uses TRBV25-1 and TRBJ2-3; possibly TRBD2 for D (5 bases). V shed 3 bases and J shed 6 bases, with 16 bases lying between them. This CDR3 is built from 15 residues. From germline, CDR1 is MGHDK and CDR2 SYGVNS. CDR3 protein: CASSDAPLEVDTQYF. CDR3 nucleotide sequence: TGTGCCAGCAGTGATGCCCCGTTGGAGGTCGATACGCAGTATTTT.

The J gene is TRBJ2-3, the V gene TRBV30; 8 nucleotides line up with TRBD2. J lost 4 bases, V lost 4 bases, and 10 bases had no gene match. The CDR3 is made up of 15 amino acids. Looked up from germline, CDR1 is GTSNPN and CDR2 is SVGIG (reference sequence). CDR3 sequence (DNA): TGTGCCTGGAACACGGGACTAGGGGACGCAGATACGCAGTATTTT. Translation: CAWNTGLGDADTQYF.

About this clone: In the same sample, other DNA sequences code for this CDR3. The gene calls are TRBV5-4 and TRBJ2-1, with D hard to call. Germline V gene data show CDR1 as SGHNT and CDR2 as YYREEE (reference sequence). The CDR3 covers 11 residues. The V end was cut by 0 bases, the J end by 7 bases, with 2 bases between. The CDR3 sequence is CASSLDNEQFF. The DNA for the CDR3 is TGTGCCAGCAGCTTGGATAATGAGCAGTTCTTC.

By share, this clone counts as medium-sized. The chain recombines TRBV6-6 with TRBJ2-3; D ambiguous. CDR1 and CDR2 from the germline V gene are MNHNY and SVGAGI (reference sequence). This CDR3 is built from 13 residues. Between the trimmed V and J ends, which lost 7 bases and 0 bases, there was a span of 8 bases. In nucleotides, the CDR3 is TGTGCCAGCACCGAGGACAGCACAGATACGCAGTATTTT. It specifies CASTEDSTDTQYF.

V gene TRBV29-1 combines with J gene TRBJ2-2; no clear D gene. The V end was cut by 3 bases, the J end by 5 bases, with 13 bases between. The germline CDR1 and CDR2 sequences are SQVTM and ANQGSEA. The CDR3 consists of 14 residues. This CDR3 is CSVEQEKMTGELFF. In nucleotides, the CDR3 is TGCAGCGTTGAGCAGGAGAAAATGACCGGGGAGCTGTTTTTT.

The chain combines TRBV5-6 with TRBJ1-1, with D possibly matching TRBD1 (5 bases). CDR1 is SGHDT and CDR2 is YYEEEE in the germline V gene. The CDR3 contains 15 residues. Trimming removed 4 bases from V and 6 bases from J, with 19 bases in between. The CDR3 sequence is CASSGLTAQSAEAFF. The DNA for the CDR3 is TGTGCCAGCAGCGGCCTGACAGCCCAAAGCGCTGAAGCTTTCTTT.

The V gene is TRBV4-1, the J gene TRBJ2-1, with D tentatively TRBD2 (6 bases). The germline V and J ends were trimmed by 2 bases and 10 bases, with 9 bases remaining between them. The CDR3 length is 12 residues. Germline V gene lookup returns CDR1 MGHRA and CDR2 YSYEKL. CDR3 sequence: CASSQLGREQFF. CDR3 coding DNA: TGCGCCAGCAGCCAATTGGGGAGGGAGCAGTTCTTC.

This chain uses TRBV27 with TRBJ2-2; TRBD1 aligns across 9 bases. The trim removed 0 bases at V and 0 bases at J, leaving 2 bases unmatched. There are 17 residues in the CDR3. Germline V gives CDR1 MNHEY, CDR2 SMNVEV (reference sequence). CDR3 protein: CASSLSGQGANTGELFF. The CDR3 DNA sequence: TGTGCCAGCAGTTTATCGGGACAGGGCGCGAACACCGGGGAGCTGTTTTTT.

This clone was seen only a few times. This chain connects TRBV7-9 to TRBJ2-1; 16 bases are a match to TRBD2. The CDR3 spans 14 residues. The J segment lost 8 bases and the V segment lost 10 bases, leaving 5 bases of the junction unmatched. Germline loops: CDR1 SEHNR, CDR2 FQNEAQ (reference sequence). CDR3 protein: CATSGTSGRDEQFF. Here the CDR3 DNA reads TGTGCCACCTCCGGGACTAGCGGGAGGGATGAGCAGTTCTTC. The variable domain in full, completed from reference TRBV7-9 and TRBJ2-1, reads DTGVSQNPRHKITKRGQNVTFRCDPISEHNRLYWYRQTLGQGPEFLTYFQNEAQLEKSRLLSDRFSAERPKGSFSTLEIQRTEQGDSAMYLCATSGTSGRDEQFFGPGTRLTVL.

CDR3: CATHYPSYNEQFF. The CDR3 DNA reads as TGTGCCACCCACTACCCCTCCTACAATGAGCAGTTCTTC. The chain links TRBV2 to TRBJ2-1; D gene unclear. The germline gives CDR1 SNHLY, CDR2 FYNNEI. The V gene lost 10 bases and the J gene lost 0 bases, with 10 bases spanning the gap. This CDR3 has 13 residues.

The sample holds a few counts of this clone. The chain has TRBV19 and TRBJ2-2; the D gene is possibly TRBD2 (5 bases). CDR1 is LNHDA, CDR2 SQIVND, per germline (reference sequence). The CDR3 length is 16 residues. V was trimmed by 5 bases and J by 0 bases, leaving 13 bases between them. CDR3: CASSGLPGTNTGELFF. The CDR3 DNA sequence: TGTGCCAGTAGTGGGCTCCCGGGGACGAACACCGGGGAGCTGTTTTTT.

The chain is built from TRBV6-5 and TRBJ1-5; possibly TRBD1 for D (6 bases). V was clipped by 6 bases and J by 4 bases, with 16 bases between them. This CDR3 has 15 residues. The germline V gene encodes CDR1 MNHEY and CDR2 SVGAGI. The CDR3: CASRGRGGGNQPQHF. For the CDR3, the DNA is TGTGCCAGCAGGGGTAGGGGAGGGGGAAATCAGCCCCAGCATTTT.

This chain uses TRBV19 with TRBJ2-3; no clear D. The germline gives CDR1 LNHDA, CDR2 SQIVND (reference sequence). CDR3 length: 11 residues. V lost 6 bases, J lost 14 bases, and 15 bases lay in between. The DNA of the CDR3 is TGTGCCAGTAGCTCGTCATGGTTGTGGTATTTT. Residues: CASSSSWLWYF.

The chain recombines TRBV29-1 with TRBJ2-3, with a tentative D call TRBD1 (5 bases). Germline V CDR1 and CDR2: SQVTM, ANQGSEA. This CDR3 has 14 residues. Trimming shortened V by 6 bases and J by 2 bases, and 15 bases separated the two germline ends. The CDR3, as DNA: TGCAGCGTGGCGGACACGAGGACCACAGATACGCAGTATTTT. Protein: CSVADTRTTDTQYF.

The V gene is TRBV15, the J gene TRBJ2-3; perhaps TRBD1 as D (5 bases). CDR3 length: 15 amino acids. In germline, CDR1 is LNHNV, CDR2 YYDKDF (reference sequence). Trimming took off 3 bases at V and 4 bases at J, with 14 bases between the two ends. CDR3 DNA sequence: TGTGCCACCAGCAGGGAAACGAAGGGGTCAGATACGCAGTATTTT. This gives the protein CATSRETKGSDTQYF.

This clone was counted between two and nine times. The V call is TRBV5-6, the J call TRBJ2-1; 13 nucleotides line up with TRBD2. J lost 5 bases, V lost 2 bases, and 4 bases had no gene match. Germline V CDR1 and CDR2: SGHDT, YYEEEE. The CDR3 has 16 amino acids. The CDR3 DNA sequence: TGTGCCAGCAGCTTCGCGGGACTAGCGGGGAACAATGAGCAGTTCTTC. This codes for CASSFAGLAGNNEQFF. The variable domain in full, completed from reference TRBV5-6 and TRBJ2-1, reads DAGVTQSPTHLIKTRGQQVTLRCSPKSGHDTVSWYQQALGQGPQFIFQYYEEEERQRGNFPDRFSGHQFPNYSSELNVNALLLGDSALYLCASSFAGLAGNNEQFFGPGTRLTVL.